This T cell receptor (beta chain) was captured in a study of STAT5B mutations in CD4+ large granular lymphocyte leukemia. Looked up from germline, CDR1 is SGHRS and CDR2 is YFSETQ. Trimming cost V 0 bases and J 8 bases; bases outside gene matches: 4. The CDR3 runs 13 residues. Buffy coats from healthy blood donors served as controls. The assay was immunoSEQ multiplex PCR, and TCRdb's table has in-frame clones only and misses some. The sample consists of 30,000 to 40,000 clones, roughly 65% of them appearing once. The sequencing sample was made of CD4+ T cells from blood buffy coats. V gene TRBV5-1 combines with J gene TRBJ1-2; 7 positions agree with TRBD1. The TCR comes from a human donor in good health. CDR3 sequence reads: CASSLGQGDGYTF. The CDR3 nucleotides are TGCGCCAGCAGCTTGGGGCAGGGGGACGGCTACACCTTC.